This is a list of T cell receptor beta chains from one sample in a study of T cell changes during pregnancy in multiple sclerosis. Some clones are missing from TCRdb's copy, which holds only in-frame ones; the method was immunoSEQ multiplex PCR. This sample has 85,000 to 100,000 clones, with approximately 93% found just once. The source material was peripheral blood, sampled after pregnancy. The receptors shown here come from a female donor with multiple sclerosis, enrolled in a pregnancy study. CDR3s include the opening cysteine and the closing phenylalanine or tryptophan. The order of the fields is clone size, V gene, CDR3 protein. Rows give clone size only sometimes, using once, few, many, or a class for an expanded clone.

.	TRBV15	CATSRDRHPGYGYTF
.	TRBV7-9	CASSSSLPNTIYF
once	TRBV4-3	CASSQEAPPVLAGGTNEQYF
once	TRBV19	CASRPWTGGTEAFF
.	TRBV13	CASSLGYSGQRYEQYF
.	TRBV19	CASKDRRSSNQPQHF
once	TRBV27	CASSLRLDPYEQYF
.	TRBV9	CASSSRQGSHYNEQFF
.	TRBV29-1	CSAPGTVEGYTF
.	TRBV29-1	CSVLDRGLGAFF
.	TRBV19	CASSSGTGILYEQYF
.	TRBV9	CASTFDPTGGNEQYF
.	TRBV19	CASSFSSYQPQHF
.	TRBV28	CASSLPGTGVLIYDGYTF
.	TRBV15	CATSRGGDSRHEQYF
.	TRBV27	CASTPVGQGGFYSYEQYF
.	TRBV11-2	CASSRGGVGRETQYF
.	TRBV5-3	CARSLGLTYTDTQYF
.	TRBV5-1	CASSLGTSSNQPQHF
.	TRBV11-2	CASSRSGIYEQYF
.	TRBV5-6	CASTAGGDTQYF
few	TRBV6-6	CASTLVQGEQYF
.	TRBV7-7	CASSPSEPEANEQFF
.	TRBV6-1	CASAGSSYEQYF
.	TRBV19	CASSPGTGYTEAFF
.	TRBV30	CAWSDRGLAPEQYF
.	TRBV9	CASSEPRDRGRGEQFF
.	TRBV11-2	CASSLGQGAFGYTF
.	TRBV15	CATLDETENTGELFF
.	TRBV28	CATSLELEAFF
.	TRBV5-3	CARSPLAGGIACEQFF
.	TRBV18	CASSPHNRPGGSYNEQFF
.	TRBV4-2	CASSPGSSRDENEQFF
.	TRBV27	CASSFLVAGEENNEQFF
.	TRBV27	CASGLTSGSFFTDTQYF
.	TRBV6-5	CASSYRTDNQPQHF
.	TRBV5-8	CASSSETVTGSYEQYF
.	TRBV5-6	CASSFWVGARYNEQFF
.	TRBV15	CATQDLWDYGYTF
.	TRBV5-1	CASRYLSSGRVYEQYF
.	TRBV29-1	CSVGGTGHPYEQYF
.	TRBV7-2	CASSLGPASGKETQYF
.	TRBV10-1	CASSAGLRGQFF
.	TRBV7-2	CASSGGSYYEQYF
once	TRBV15	CATSRMPREVTDTQYF
.	TRBV7-2	CASSPRTGNQPQHF
once	TRBV2	CASRDPSGREGAGELFF
.	TRBV15	CATSPDRRNTGELFF
.	TRBV27	CASRGLVSYNEQFF
.	TRBV6-4	CASSDGTSGSTDTQYF